The 31 T cell receptor beta chains given below trace back to one sample, sequenced in a study of pediatric ulcerative colitis. Sequenced by immunoSEQ multiplex PCR; TCRdb stores in-frame clones only, minus some. The sample lists roughly 64,000 clones, 70% to 90% occurring once. Sample: blood. These receptors were taken from a boy aged 5 to 17 with severe ulcerative colitis.

This clone showed up just a few times. V usage is TRBV19 and J usage is TRBJ2-2; 7 bases are a match to TRBD1. V lost 6 bases to trimming and J lost 7 bases; unmatched junction nucleotides: 8. CDR3 size: 14 residues. Germline values: CDR1 LNHDA, CDR2 SQIVND (reference sequence). The CDR3 DNA sequence: TGTGCCAGTAGCGGACAGGCCTCGGGCGGGGAGCTGTTTTTT. Translated: CASSGQASGGELFF.

This chain connects TRBV19 to TRBJ1-2, with D maybe TRBD1 (6 bases). V was clipped by 4 bases and J by 0 bases, with 21 bases between them. CDR3 size: 18 residues. From germline, CDR1 is LNHDA and CDR2 SQIVND (reference sequence). CDR3 amino acids: CASSTDPETGTTNYGYTF. CDR3 nucleotides: TGTGCCAGTAGTACCGATCCCGAGACAGGCACCACTAACTATGGCTACACCTTC.

This chain joins TRBV9 and TRBJ1-2; D not resolved. Per germline, CDR1 SGDLS and CDR2 YYNGEE. The CDR3 has 14 residues. The V gene lost 0 bases and the J gene lost 6 bases, with 12 bases spanning the gap. CDR3 region: CASSVAGRPHGYTF. Here the CDR3 DNA reads TGTGCCAGCAGCGTAGCGGGCAGACCCCATGGCTACACCTTC.

This clone was detected a few times. The chain carries TRBV9 and TRBJ2-3, with D uncertain. The CDR3 has 16 amino acids. The germline V and J ends were trimmed by 0 bases and 2 bases, with 13 bases remaining between them. Per the germline V gene, CDR1 is SGDLS and CDR2 is YYNGEE. CDR3 coding DNA: TGTGCCAGCAGCGTAGGTAGTAGGATTCCCACAGATACGCAGTATTTT. It specifies CASSVGSRIPTDTQYF.

This clone has a single count. Compared with germline, one end of the junction differs, possibly owing to a read error. The rearrangement links TRBV4-2 to TRBJ2-2, with TRBD2 as a possible D gene (5 bases). The germline V gene has CDR1 LGHNA and CDR2 YNFKEQ. CDR3 length: 18 residues. The CDR3 protein is CVSSQVVWISVNTGELFF. DNA of the CDR3: TGTGTCAGCAGCCAAGTTGTCTGGATTAGCGTGAACACCGGGGAGCTGTTTTTT.

The genes are TRBV6-5 and TRBJ2-2; no definite D call. CDR3 length: 11 amino acids. CDR1 is MNHEY, CDR2 SVGAGI, per germline. Trimming pared 3 bases from V and 10 bases from J, leaving 6 bases between. The chain's CDR3 is CASSYREELFF. For the CDR3, the DNA is TGTGCCAGCAGTTATAGGGAGGAGCTGTTTTTT.

V gene TRBV11-3 combines with J gene TRBJ1-5; 7 bases align to TRBD1. J lost 0 bases, V lost 8 bases, and 10 bases had no gene match. The CDR3 is 16 amino acids. The germline CDR1 and CDR2 sequences are SGHNT and YENEEA. CDR3 DNA sequence: TGTGCCAGCGCTTTTCAGGGGGAAAATAGCAATCAGCCCCAGCATTTT. It encodes CASAFQGENSNQPQHF. The variable domain in full, completed from reference TRBV11-3 and TRBJ1-5, reads EAGVVQSPRYKIIEKKQPVAFWCNPISGHNTLYWYLQNLGQGPELLIRYENEEAVDDSQLPKDRFSAERLKGVDSTLKIQPAELGDSAVYLCASAFQGENSNQPQHFGDGTRLSIL.

CDR3 sequence reads: CASSDQLQGNTEAFF. Written as DNA, the CDR3 is TGTGCCAGCAGTGATCAACTCCAGGGGAACACTGAAGCTTTCTTT. This chain uses TRBV6-4 with TRBJ1-1; possibly TRBD1 for D (5 bases). Germline V gene data show CDR1 as MRHNA and CDR2 as SNTAGT. Trimming took 3 bases from V and 1 from J, leaving 12 bases between them. The length of the CDR3 is 15 residues.

The chain carries TRBV5-1 and TRBJ1-1; D might be TRBD1 (6 bases). V was trimmed by 1 base and J by 3 bases, leaving 16 bases between them. Germline lookup yields CDR1 SGHRS and CDR2 YFSETQ. CDR3 length: 16 amino acids. In DNA form, the CDR3 reads TGCGCCAGCAGCTTGACAGGGTTGGGCGAAGACACTGAAGCTTTCTTT. Translated: CASSLTGLGEDTEAFF.

This chain links TRBV10-3 with TRBJ2-7; D gene ambiguous. The length of the CDR3 is 15 residues. In germline, CDR1 is ENHRY, CDR2 SYGVKD. The V and J ends lost 1 base and 0 bases respectively, with 10 bases between them. Here the CDR3 DNA reads TGTGCCATCAGTGAGTTCACTGGCAGCTCCTACGAGCAGTACTTC. It is translated as CAISEFTGSSYEQYF.

This chain links TRBV29-1 with TRBJ2-1; TRBD2 might be the D (5 bases). V was trimmed by 3 bases and J by 2 bases, leaving 14 bases between them. This CDR3 contains 15 residues. Germline V gives CDR1 SQVTM, CDR2 ANQGSEA. CDR3 region: CSVDSDSPPYNEQFF. The CDR3 region has the DNA TGCAGCGTTGATAGCGACTCCCCTCCCTACAATGAGCAGTTCTTC.

The chain is built from TRBV19 and TRBJ2-3, with D tentatively TRBD2 (5 bases). Trimming stripped 10 bases from V and 1 base from J, with 15 bases between. The germline gives CDR1 LNHDA, CDR2 SQIVND (reference sequence). The CDR3 totals 14 residues. In nucleotides, the CDR3 is TGTGCCACCGGTAGGGAGAGCGGCACAGATACGCAGTATTTT. Translating it yields CATGRESGTDTQYF. The full variable domain, rest sourced from reference TRBV19 and TRBJ2-3, is DGGITQSPKYLFRKEGQNVTLSCEQNLNHDAMYWYRQDPGQGLRLIYYSQIVNDFQKGDIAEGYSVSREKKESFPLTVTSAQKNPTAFYLCATGRESGTDTQYFGPGTRLTVL.

V usage is TRBV6-1 and J usage is TRBJ2-7; 8 nucleotides line up with TRBD1. Germline CDR1 is MNHNS and CDR2 is SASEGT. The CDR3 runs 17 residues. Losses at the gene ends were 4 bases for V and 2 bases for J; bases not matched to a gene: 13. The CDR3 spells CASSGREDRALPYEQYF. The CDR3 DNA sequence: TGTGCCAGCAGTGGGAGAGAGGACAGGGCGTTACCCTACGAGCAGTACTTC.

This clone has just one count. V and J are TRBV4-2 and TRBJ2-6; 7 nucleotides match TRBD2. CDR1 LGHNA and CDR2 YNFKEQ come from the germline V gene. V dropped 0 bases and J dropped 0; count of bases not matched to a gene: 5. The CDR3 has 18 amino acids. The CDR3 spells CASSQEIAGLSGANVLTF. The DNA of the CDR3 is TGTGCCAGCAGCCAAGAAATAGCGGGCCTCTCTGGGGCCAACGTCCTGACTTTC.

This chain uses TRBV25-1 with TRBJ1-2; possible D gene TRBD1, 5 bases. The CDR3 has 15 amino acids. Germline V gene sequence: CDR1 MGHDK, CDR2 SYGVNS. Trimming left V 4 bases short and J 5 bases short, with 17 bases between. The CDR3 spells CASSGIVGVGYGYTF. In nucleotides, the CDR3 is TGTGCCAGCAGTGGCATTGTGGGGGTAGGGTATGGCTACACCTTC.

This clone was counted a single time. The chain uses TRBV7-2 and TRBJ2-7, with 10 bases aligning to TRBD1. V shed 1 base and J 10 bases; nucleotides not matched to a gene: 7. This CDR3 is 14 amino acids long. The V gene's germline CDR1 is SGHTA and CDR2 FQGNSA. The CDR3 DNA sequence: TGTGCCAGCAGCTTAGGTGGGACAGGGGTAGCCCAGTACTTC. Translation: CASSLGGTGVAQYF.

The chain employs TRBV27 and TRBJ2-3, with 9 positions matching TRBD2. The CDR3 is made up of 16 amino acids. Trimming removed 2 bases from V and 0 bases from J; junction bases left unmatched: 3. CDR1 MNHEY and CDR2 SMNVEV come from the germline V gene (reference sequence). CDR3 residues: CASSLSSGGSTDTQYF. CDR3 DNA: TGTGCCAGCAGTTTAAGTAGCGGGGGCAGCACAGATACGCAGTATTTT.

This chain uses TRBV2 with TRBJ2-1; 13 bases fit TRBD2. Germline-derived CDR1 and CDR2 are SNHLY and FYNNEI. Losses at the gene ends were 6 bases for V and 9 bases for J; bases not matched to a gene: 2. The CDR3 is 13 residues long. The CDR3 nucleotides read TGTGCCAGCAGGAGACTAGCGGGAGGTGAGCAGTTCTTC. Translation: CASRRLAGGEQFF.

This chain joins TRBV11-2 and TRBJ2-1; the D gene is possibly TRBD1 (5 bases). Looked up from germline, CDR1 is SGHAT and CDR2 is FQNNGV. The germline V and J ends were trimmed by 4 bases and 0 bases, with 19 bases remaining between them. The CDR3 length is 18 residues. CDR3 coding DNA: TGTGCCAGCAGCTACGATAATAGGGGCTCGAGCTCCTACAATGAGCAGTTCTTC. This codes for CASSYDNRGSSSYNEQFF.

This sequence joins TRBV19 and TRBJ1-1; no reliable D call. The length of the CDR3 is 15 residues. V lost 5 bases, J lost 4 bases, and 17 bases lay in between. Germline CDR1 is LNHDA and CDR2 is SQIVND (reference sequence). CDR3 protein: CASSGQLTSGTEAFF. DNA for the CDR3: TGTGCCAGTAGTGGGCAGCTAACCTCCGGCACTGAAGCTTTCTTT.

The chain employs TRBV6-5 and TRBJ1-2; 8 bases match TRBD1. The germline gives CDR1 MNHEY, CDR2 SVGAGI. The V segment lost 2 bases and the J segment 7 bases; nucleotides outside the gene matches: 9. The CDR3 is made up of 15 amino acids. The CDR3 DNA follows: TGTGCCAGCAGTTACGCTACGGGACAGGATTTTGGCTACACCTTC. Its translation is CASSYATGQDFGYTF.

The V gene is TRBV6-5, the J gene TRBJ1-1; D remains unclear. CDR3 length: 14 residues. Germline lookup yields CDR1 MNHEY and CDR2 SVGAGI. Between the trimmed V and J ends, which lost 0 bases and 6 bases, there was a span of 11 bases. The CDR3: CASSYSIRSAEAFF. CDR3 DNA: TGTGCCAGCAGTTACTCGATTCGATCCGCTGAAGCTTTCTTT.

The V gene is TRBV5-1, the J gene TRBJ2-5, with 8 bases lining up with TRBD2. Germline trimming cut 6 bases from V and 2 bases from J; bases unmatched to any gene: 3. This CDR3 region has 13 residues. Germline lookup yields CDR1 SGHRS and CDR2 YFSETQ. CDR3 in DNA: TGCGCCAGCAAGCGGGAGAATCAAGAGACCCAGTACTTC. Translated, it gives CASKRENQETQYF.

The chain is built from TRBV13 and TRBJ1-2, with a possible D match to TRBD1 (6 bases). This CDR3 contains 13 residues. The V end was cut by 3 bases, the J end by 7 bases, with 12 bases between. Germline values: CDR1 PRHDT, CDR2 FYEKMQ (reference sequence). Here the CDR3 reads CASSLARGGGYTF. Written as DNA, the CDR3 is TGTGCCAGCAGCTTGGCCAGGGGCGGTGGCTACACCTTC. Full variable domain (rest looked up from reference TRBV13 and TRBJ1-2): AAGVIQSPRHLIKEKRETATLKCYPIPRHDTVYWYQQGPGQDPQFLISFYEKMQSDKGSIPDRFSAQQFSDYHSELNMSSLELGDSALYFCASSLARGGGYTFGSGTRLTVV.

This sequence joins TRBV25-1 and TRBJ2-3, with D unclear. From germline, CDR1 is MGHDK and CDR2 SYGVNS. The germline V and J ends were trimmed by 7 bases and 0 bases, with 20 bases remaining between them. This CDR3 has 17 residues. The CDR3 DNA is TGTGCCAGCACGGATTCCTTGACACTTGATAGCACAGATACGCAGTATTTT. Translated, it gives CASTDSLTLDSTDTQYF.

V is TRBV7-2 and J is TRBJ1-5; possible D gene TRBD1, 5 bases. This CDR3 region has 15 residues. Per germline, CDR1 SGHTA and CDR2 FQGNSA. V was clipped by 1 base and J by 6 bases, with 13 bases between them. CDR3 in DNA: TGTGCCAGCAGCTTAGATCCAGGGAGGACTCAGCCCCAGCATTTT. Protein sequence: CASSLDPGRTQPQHF.

The chain has TRBV6-4 and TRBJ2-3, with TRBD1 matching 10 bases. J lost 4 bases, V lost 2 bases, and 0 bases had no gene match. CDR1 MRHNA and CDR2 SNTAGT come from the germline V gene. This CDR3 is built from 14 residues. DNA of the CDR3: TGTGCCAGCAGTGACGGACAGGGGGCAGATACGCAGTATTTT. It yields the protein CASSDGQGADTQYF.

This chain joins TRBV6-1 and TRBJ2-5; no reliable D call. The J call may be in error: the DNA end matches TRBJ2-7 better. The CDR3 spans 14 residues. In germline, CDR1 is MNHNS, CDR2 SASEGT. The CDR3 DNA reads as TGTGCCAGCAGAACTGGCCCCAGCTCCTACGAGCAGTACTTC. Its translation is CASRTGPSSYEQYF.

This chain joins TRBV7-9 and TRBJ2-7; D is ambiguous. The germline gives CDR1 SEHNR, CDR2 FQNEAQ (reference sequence). The CDR3 totals 13 residues. With 5 bases removed from V and 0 bases from J, the gap between germline ends came to 8 bases. CDR3 DNA: TGTGCCAGCAGCCCCGATAACTCCTACGAGCAGTACTTC. Translating gives CASSPDNSYEQYF. The complete variable domain, with remaining parts taken from reference TRBV7-9 and TRBJ2-7, reads DTGVSQNPRHKITKRGQNVTFRCDPISEHNRLYWYRQTLGQGPEFLTYFQNEAQLEKSRLLSDRFSAERPKGSFSTLEIQRTEQGDSAMYLCASSPDNSYEQYFGPGTRLTVT.

The chain combines TRBV10-3 with TRBJ2-7; D gene uncertain. The CDR3 is made up of 13 amino acids. Germline V gene data show CDR1 as ENHRY and CDR2 as SYGVKD. Trimming left V 6 bases short and J 0 bases short, with 9 bases between. CDR3 coding DNA: TGTGCCATCAGGGGGTCCAGCTCCTACGAGCAGTACTTC. Translating it yields CAIRGSSSYEQYF.

V usage is TRBV4-1 and J usage is TRBJ2-5; D is possibly TRBD2 (6 bases). The CDR3 is 15 amino acids. The V gene's germline CDR1 is MGHRA and CDR2 YSYEKL. V lost 1 base, J lost 5 bases, and 14 bases lay in between. This chain's CDR3 is CASSQGTVGRETQYF. In DNA, the CDR3 is TGCGCCAGCAGCCAAGGTACTGTGGGGAGGGAGACCCAGTACTTC.